The 9 T cell receptor beta chains reported below all come from one sample, sequenced in a study of blood T cell repertoires in COVID-19. The table came from immunoSEQ multiplex PCR; TCRdb's copy has only in-frame clones and leaves some out. The repertoire holds around 300,000 clones, with about 83% as singletons. The sequenced material came from peripheral blood. The receptors come from a man aged 25-40 years with active or convalescent COVID-19.

There are a few counts of this clone. This rearrangement joins TRBV6-2 or TRBV6-3 to TRBJ2-2, with D possibly TRBD1 on 6 matching bases. This CDR3 is 14 amino acids long. Trimming left V 4 bases short and J 8 bases short, with 14 bases between. CDR1 MNHEY and CDR2 SVGEGT come from the germline V gene. The CDR3 nucleotides are TGTGCCAGCAGTTTGCCGAGGGGGATGGGGGAGCTGTTTTTT. Translating it yields CASSLPRGMGELFF.

The V gene is TRBV2, the J gene TRBJ1-1, with D possibly being TRBD1 (5 bases). From germline, CDR1 is SNHLY and CDR2 FYNNEI. The CDR3 totals 15 residues. V shed 3 bases and J shed 7 bases, with 18 bases lying between them. CDR3 region: CASSDQGEGPDEAFF. The CDR3 DNA is TGTGCCAGCAGTGATCAAGGGGAGGGGCCAGATGAAGCTTTCTTT.

The V gene is TRBV7-6, the J gene TRBJ2-7, with TRBD1 matching over 7 bases. The CDR3 has 18 amino acids. With 2 bases clipped from V and 1 base from J, the junction kept 14 bases outside the gene matches. Germline V CDR1 and CDR2: SGHVS, FNYEAQ. The CDR3 DNA reads TGTGCCAGCAGCTTAACGGTAGCCGGGACAGTCCAATCCTACGAGCAGTACTTC. As protein: CASSLTVAGTVQSYEQYF. Full variable domain (outside the CDR3, taken from reference TRBV7-6 and TRBJ2-7): GAGVSQSPRYKVTKRGQDVALRCDPISGHVSLYWYRQALGQGPEFLTYFNYEAQQDKSGLPNDRFSAERPEGSISTLTIQRTEQRDSAMYRCASSLTVAGTVQSYEQYFGPGTRLTVT.

The chain uses TRBV19 and TRBJ1-2; 8 nucleotides line up with TRBD1. The CDR3 spans 15 residues. The germline V gene encodes CDR1 LNHDA and CDR2 SQIVND (reference sequence). V shed 3 bases, J shed 3 bases, and the junction held 6 bases outside the gene matches. In nucleotides, the CDR3 is TGTGCCAGTAGTATCGACAGGGGCCCACACTATGGCTACACCTTC. Its protein is CASSIDRGPHYGYTF.

The gene calls are TRBV30 and TRBJ1-1; D may be TRBD1 (5 bases). Trimming pared 5 bases from V and 6 bases from J, leaving 19 bases between. The CDR3 has 14 residues. Germline assignment: CDR1 GTSNPN and CDR2 SVGIG (reference sequence). DNA of the CDR3: TGTGCCTGGGGGCCCAGCAGGGAGGTAGCTGAAGCTTTCTTT. It translates to CAWGPSREVAEAFF.

CDR3 sequence: CASSRAGRDSPLHF. The CDR3 coding sequence is TGTGCCAGCAGTAGGGCAGGGAGGGATTCACCCCTCCACTTT. The chain joins TRBV2 to TRBJ1-6, with TRBD1 as a possible D gene (5 bases). CDR3 size: 14 residues. Trimming stripped 5 bases from V and 8 bases from J, with 13 bases between. Germline values: CDR1 SNHLY, CDR2 FYNNEI.

The rearrangement joins TRBV6-6 to TRBJ2-3, with 9 bases that match TRBD1. This CDR3 has 16 amino acids. Trimming removed 7 bases from V and 3 bases from J; junction bases left unmatched: 11. The germline V gene encodes CDR1 MNHNY and CDR2 SVGAGI (reference sequence). The CDR3, as DNA: TGTGCCAGCAAAACAACGGGACAGGGAAGTACAGATACGCAGTATTTT. Translation: CASKTTGQGSTDTQYF.

The V call is TRBV9, the J call TRBJ1-4; D is perhaps TRBD1 (5 bases). CDR3 length: 16 amino acids. V was clipped by 4 bases and J by 3 bases, with 16 bases between them. Germline CDR1 reads SGDLS; CDR2 reads YYNGEE. The CDR3 protein is CASSLGSRGANEKLFF. CDR3 coding DNA: TGTGCCAGCAGCCTAGGCTCCCGGGGGGCTAATGAAAAACTGTTTTTT.

V usage is TRBV12-3 or TRBV12-4 and J usage is TRBJ1-1, with a weak D call TRBD1 (5 bases). The CDR3 contains 12 residues. V was trimmed by 5 bases and J by 10 bases, leaving 14 bases between them. CDR3 DNA sequence: TGTGCCAGCAGTCTCCGACGGAGGGGAGCTTTCTTT. Its protein is CASSLRRRGAFF.